This T cell receptor beta chain emerged from a study of response to subunit inactivated influenza vaccine. The V end lost 0 bases, the J end lost 0 bases, and 7 bases lay between the germline ends. The germline CDR1 and CDR2 sequences are SGHRS and YFSETQ. This CDR3 has 16 amino acids. TCRdb independently ran MiXCR on the RT-PCR reads; one entry per CDR3 protein. Here the sample spans some 200,000 distinct CDR3 sequences, approximately 12% being singletons. This clonotype was seen only a few times. These data are also associated with another study on T cells expressing NK-cell markers. That paper adds: In generating TCR beta cDNA, 5'RACE template switching with UMIs was used. The study drew TCR beta repertoires from sorted CD3+CD56+NKG2C+, CD3+CD56+NKG2C- and CD3+CD56-NKG2C+ T cells. T cells sorted in several experiments were restricted to alpha-beta TCR T cells by an anti-gamma-delta TCR antibody. Several of the donors also had these clonotypes leading their CD3+CD56-NKG2C+ fraction.

The sample was CD8+ T cells sorted from PBMCs, taken 12 days after vaccination. The source is a man aged 50-60 years who received an inactivated influenza vaccine. The chain links TRBV5-1 to TRBJ2-6; unclear D gene. DNA for the CDR3: TGCGCCAGCAGCTTGGGGGATCTCTCTGGGGCCAACGTCCTGACTTTC. Amino acids: CASSLGDLSGANVLTF.